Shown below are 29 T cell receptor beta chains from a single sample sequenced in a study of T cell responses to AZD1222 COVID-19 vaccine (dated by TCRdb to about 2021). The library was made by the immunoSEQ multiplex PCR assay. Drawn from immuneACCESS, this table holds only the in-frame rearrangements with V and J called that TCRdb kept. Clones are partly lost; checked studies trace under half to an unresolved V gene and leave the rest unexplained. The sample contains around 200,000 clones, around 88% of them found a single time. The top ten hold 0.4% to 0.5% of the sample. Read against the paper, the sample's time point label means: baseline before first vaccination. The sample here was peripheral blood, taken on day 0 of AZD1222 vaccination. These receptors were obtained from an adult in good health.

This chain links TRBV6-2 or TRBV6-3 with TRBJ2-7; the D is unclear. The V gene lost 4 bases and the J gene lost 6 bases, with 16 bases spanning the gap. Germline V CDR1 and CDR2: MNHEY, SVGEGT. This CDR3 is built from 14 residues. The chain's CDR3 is CASSSSPLPAEQYF. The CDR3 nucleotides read TGTGCCAGCAGTTCCAGTCCCCTCCCGGCCGAGCAGTACTTC.

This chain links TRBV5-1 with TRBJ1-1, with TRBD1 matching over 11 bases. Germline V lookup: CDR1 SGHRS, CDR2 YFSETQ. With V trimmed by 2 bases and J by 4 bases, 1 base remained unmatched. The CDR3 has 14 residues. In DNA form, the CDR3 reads TGCGCCAGCAGCTTCGGGACAGGGGGCACTGAAGCTTTCTTT. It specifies CASSFGTGGTEAFF.

This chain's CDR3 is CASSSGLATYEQYF. CDR3 DNA sequence: TGTGCCAGCAGCTCGGGACTAGCGACCTACGAGCAGTACTTC. The chain links TRBV5-4 to TRBJ2-7; 10 positions match TRBD2. Germline-derived CDR1 and CDR2 are SGHNT and YYREEE (reference sequence). The CDR3 sequence is 14 residues long. V lost 3 bases and J lost 2; bases outside the gene matches: 2.

CDR3 region: CASSVVQGRSDQPQHF. In DNA, the CDR3 is TGTGCCAGCAGTGTTGTACAGGGTCGGTCTGACCAGCCCCAGCATTTT. The rearrangement uses TRBV28 and TRBJ1-5, with a possible D match to TRBD1 (6 bases). The CDR3 contains 16 residues. In germline, CDR1 is MDHEN, CDR2 SYDVKM. V dropped 5 bases and J dropped 7 bases, with 21 bases sitting between them. Based on the CDR3 plus reference TRBV28 and TRBJ1-5, the full variable domain is DVKVTQSSRYLVKRTGEKVFLECVQDMDHENMFWYRQDPGLGLRLIYFSYDVKMKEKGDIPEGYSVSREKKERFSLILESASTNQTSMYLCASSVVQGRSDQPQHFGDGTRLSIL.

The DNA for the CDR3 is TGTGCCAGCAGTGCCATAGGATCTAGCACAGATACGCAGTATTTT. It specifies CASSAIGSSTDTQYF. The chain combines TRBV28 with TRBJ2-3; D ambiguous. V dropped 5 bases and J dropped 0 bases, with 12 bases sitting between them. This CDR3 contains 15 residues. Germline-derived CDR1 and CDR2 are MDHEN and SYDVKM.

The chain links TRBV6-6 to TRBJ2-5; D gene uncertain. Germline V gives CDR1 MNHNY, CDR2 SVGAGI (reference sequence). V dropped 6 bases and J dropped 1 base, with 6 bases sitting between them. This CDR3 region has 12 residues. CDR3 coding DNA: TGTGCCAGCAGGTTGTTCCAAGAGACCCAGTACTTC. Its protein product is CASRLFQETQYF.

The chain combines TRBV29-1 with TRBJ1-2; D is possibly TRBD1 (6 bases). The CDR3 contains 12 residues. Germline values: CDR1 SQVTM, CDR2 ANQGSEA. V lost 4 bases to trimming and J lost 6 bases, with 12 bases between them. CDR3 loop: CSVVEGGDGYTF. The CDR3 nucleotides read TGCAGCGTTGTCGAGGGGGGAGATGGCTACACCTTC.

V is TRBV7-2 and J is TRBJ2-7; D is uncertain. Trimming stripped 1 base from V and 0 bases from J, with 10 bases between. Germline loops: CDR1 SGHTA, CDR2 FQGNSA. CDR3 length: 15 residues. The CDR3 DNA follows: TGTGCCAGCAGCTTAGAGGTGTCGGCCTCCTACGAGCAGTACTTC. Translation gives CASSLEVSASYEQYF.

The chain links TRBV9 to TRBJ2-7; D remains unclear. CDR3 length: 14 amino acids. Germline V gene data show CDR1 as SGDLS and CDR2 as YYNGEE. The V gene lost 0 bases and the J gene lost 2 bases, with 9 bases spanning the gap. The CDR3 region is CASSVESVAYEQYF. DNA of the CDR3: TGTGCCAGCAGCGTAGAATCTGTAGCCTACGAGCAGTACTTC.

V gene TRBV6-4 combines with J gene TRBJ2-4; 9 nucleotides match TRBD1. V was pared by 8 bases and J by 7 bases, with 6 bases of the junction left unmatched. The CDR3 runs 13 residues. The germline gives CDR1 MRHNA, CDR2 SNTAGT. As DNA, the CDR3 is TGTGCCAGCCTACAGGGGGCGCCCAACATTCAGTACTTC. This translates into CASLQGAPNIQYF.

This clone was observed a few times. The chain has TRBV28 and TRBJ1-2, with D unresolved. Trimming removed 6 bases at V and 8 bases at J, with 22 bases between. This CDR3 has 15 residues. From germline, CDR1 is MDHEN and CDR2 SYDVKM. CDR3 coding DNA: TGTGCCAGCAGCCCCCCCGGGGTCCCCTTGGAAGGCTACACCTTC. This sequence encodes CASSPPGVPLEGYTF.

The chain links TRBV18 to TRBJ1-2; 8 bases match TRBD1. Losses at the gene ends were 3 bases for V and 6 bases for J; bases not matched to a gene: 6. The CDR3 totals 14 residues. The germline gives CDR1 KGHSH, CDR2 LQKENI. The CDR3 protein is CASSPLGQGDGYTF. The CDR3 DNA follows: TGTGCCAGCTCACCTCTTGGACAGGGTGATGGCTACACCTTC.

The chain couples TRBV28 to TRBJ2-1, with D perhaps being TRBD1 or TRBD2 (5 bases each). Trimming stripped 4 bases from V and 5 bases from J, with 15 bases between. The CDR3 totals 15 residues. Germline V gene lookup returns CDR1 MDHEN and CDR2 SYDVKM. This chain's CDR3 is CASSYRGGGNNEQFF. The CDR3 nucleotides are TGTGCCAGCAGTTATAGGGGCGGAGGAAACAATGAGCAGTTCTTC.

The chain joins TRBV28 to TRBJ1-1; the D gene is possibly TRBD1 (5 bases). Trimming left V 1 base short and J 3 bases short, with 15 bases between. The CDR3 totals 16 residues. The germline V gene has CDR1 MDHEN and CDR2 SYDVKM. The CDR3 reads CASSLLTWDRDTEAFF. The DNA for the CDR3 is TGTGCCAGCAGTTTATTAACCTGGGACCGAGACACTGAAGCTTTCTTT.

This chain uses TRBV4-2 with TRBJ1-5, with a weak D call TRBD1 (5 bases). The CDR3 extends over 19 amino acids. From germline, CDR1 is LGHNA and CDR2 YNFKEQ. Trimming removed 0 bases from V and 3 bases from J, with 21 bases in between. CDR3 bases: TGTGCCAGCAGCCAAGAGCTAGGGGCCTCGGTACCTTACAATCAGCCCCAGCATTTT. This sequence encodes CASSQELGASVPYNQPQHF.

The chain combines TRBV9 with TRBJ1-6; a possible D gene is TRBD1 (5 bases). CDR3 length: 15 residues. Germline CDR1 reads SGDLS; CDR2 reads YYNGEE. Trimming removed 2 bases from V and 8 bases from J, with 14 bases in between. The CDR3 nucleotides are TGTGCCAGCAGCGTTGGTGGGGGTGGCGATTCACCCCTCCACTTT. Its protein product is CASSVGGGGDSPLHF.

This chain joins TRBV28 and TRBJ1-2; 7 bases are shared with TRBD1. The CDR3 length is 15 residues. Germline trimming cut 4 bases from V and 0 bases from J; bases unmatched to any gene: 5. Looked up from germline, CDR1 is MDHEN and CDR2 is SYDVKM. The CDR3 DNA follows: TGTGCCAGCAGTTCTTACAGGGGCACTAACTATGGCTACACCTTC. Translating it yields CASSSYRGTNYGYTF.

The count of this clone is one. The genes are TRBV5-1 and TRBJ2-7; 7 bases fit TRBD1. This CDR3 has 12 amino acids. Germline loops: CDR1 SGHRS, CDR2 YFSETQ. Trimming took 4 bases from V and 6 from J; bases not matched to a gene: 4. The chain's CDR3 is CASSVGTAEQYF. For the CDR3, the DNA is TGCGCCAGCAGCGTGGGGACAGCCGAGCAGTACTTC.

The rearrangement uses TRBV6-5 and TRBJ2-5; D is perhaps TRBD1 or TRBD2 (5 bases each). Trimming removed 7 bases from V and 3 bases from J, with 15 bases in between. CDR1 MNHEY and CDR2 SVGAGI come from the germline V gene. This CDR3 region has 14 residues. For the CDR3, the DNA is TGTGCCAGCACCCGACCCGGGACGGAAGAGACCCAGTACTTC. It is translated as CASTRPGTEETQYF.

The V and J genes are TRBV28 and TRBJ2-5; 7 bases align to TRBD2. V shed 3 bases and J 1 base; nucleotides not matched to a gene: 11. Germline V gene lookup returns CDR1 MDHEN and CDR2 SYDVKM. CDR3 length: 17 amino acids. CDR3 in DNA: TGTGCCAGCAGTTTGACCGAAAGCGGGATAGGCCAAGAGACCCAGTACTTC. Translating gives CASSLTESGIGQETQYF.

DNA of the CDR3: TGTGCCAGCAGCGTAGAGGGGGGAGGACTAGCGGGATATGAGACCCAGTACTTC. Translated, it gives CASSVEGGGLAGYETQYF. The rearrangement uses TRBV9 and TRBJ2-5; 12 bases match TRBD2. Losses at the gene ends were 0 bases for V and 5 bases for J; bases not matched to a gene: 11. Germline-derived CDR1 and CDR2 are SGDLS and YYNGEE. CDR3 length equals 18 residues.

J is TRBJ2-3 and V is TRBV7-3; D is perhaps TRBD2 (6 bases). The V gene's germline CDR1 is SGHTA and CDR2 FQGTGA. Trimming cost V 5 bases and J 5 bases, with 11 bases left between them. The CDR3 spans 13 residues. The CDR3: CASSLSRGDTQYF. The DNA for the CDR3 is TGTGCCAGCAGCCTCTCGCGGGGAGATACGCAGTATTTT.

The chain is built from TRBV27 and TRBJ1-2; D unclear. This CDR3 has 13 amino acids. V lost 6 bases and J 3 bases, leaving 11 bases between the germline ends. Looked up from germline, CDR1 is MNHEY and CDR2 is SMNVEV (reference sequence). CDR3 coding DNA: TGTGCCAGCAGGCTCGGGCCTGACTATGGCTACACCTTC. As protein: CASRLGPDYGYTF.

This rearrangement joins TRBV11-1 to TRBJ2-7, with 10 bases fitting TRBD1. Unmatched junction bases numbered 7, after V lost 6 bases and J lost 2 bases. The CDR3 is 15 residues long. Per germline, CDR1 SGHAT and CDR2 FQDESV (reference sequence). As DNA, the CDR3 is TGTGCCAGCAGTTCACCGGGGACAGGGGCCTACGAGCAGTACTTC. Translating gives CASSSPGTGAYEQYF. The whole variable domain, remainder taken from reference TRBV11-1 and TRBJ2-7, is EAEVAQSPRYKITEKSQAVAFWCDPISGHATLYWYRQILGQGPELLVQFQDESVVDDSQLPKDRFSAERLKGVDSTLKIQPAELGDSAMYLCASSSPGTGAYEQYFGPGTRLTVT.

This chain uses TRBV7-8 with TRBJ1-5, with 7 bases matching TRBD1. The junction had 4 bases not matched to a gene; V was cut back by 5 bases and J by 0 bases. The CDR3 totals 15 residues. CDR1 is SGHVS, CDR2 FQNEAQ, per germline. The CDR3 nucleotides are TGTGCCAGCAGCCAAGGACAGGTTAGCAATCAGCCCCAGCATTTT. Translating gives CASSQGQVSNQPQHF.

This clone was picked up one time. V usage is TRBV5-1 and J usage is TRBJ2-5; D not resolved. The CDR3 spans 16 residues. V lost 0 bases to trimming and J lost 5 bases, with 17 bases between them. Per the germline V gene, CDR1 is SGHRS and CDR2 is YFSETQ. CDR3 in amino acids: CASSLVVPFAVETQYF. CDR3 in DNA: TGCGCCAGCAGCTTGGTTGTTCCGTTCGCGGTTGAGACCCAGTACTTC. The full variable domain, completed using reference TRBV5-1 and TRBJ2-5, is KAGVTQTPRYLIKTRGQQVTLSCSPISGHRSVSWYQQTPGQGLQFLFEYFSETQRNKGNFPGRFSGRQFSNSRSEMNVSTLELGDSALYLCASSLVVPFAVETQYFGPGTRLLVL.

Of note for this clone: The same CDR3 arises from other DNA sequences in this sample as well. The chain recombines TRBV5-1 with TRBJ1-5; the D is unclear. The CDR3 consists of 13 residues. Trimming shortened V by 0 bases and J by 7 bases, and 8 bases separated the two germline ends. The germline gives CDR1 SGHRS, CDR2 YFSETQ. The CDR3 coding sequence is TGCGCCAGCAGCTTGGAGGGTTCCCAGCCCCAGCATTTT. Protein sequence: CASSLEGSQPQHF.

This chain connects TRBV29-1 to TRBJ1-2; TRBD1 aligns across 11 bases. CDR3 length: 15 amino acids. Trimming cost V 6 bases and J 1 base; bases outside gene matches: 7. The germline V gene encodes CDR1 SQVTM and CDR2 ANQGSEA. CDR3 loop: CSVGTGGPNNYGYTF. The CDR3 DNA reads TGCAGCGTGGGGACAGGGGGTCCTAATAACTATGGCTACACCTTC. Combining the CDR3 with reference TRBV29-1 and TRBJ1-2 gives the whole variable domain SAVISQKPSRDICQRGTSLTIQCQVDSQVTMMFWYRQQPGQSLTLIATANQGSEATYESGFVIDKFPISRPNLTFSTLTVSNMSPEDSSIYLCSVGTGGPNNYGYTFGSGTRLTVV.

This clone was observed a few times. The CDR3, as DNA: TGTGCCACCAGTGATTCTAGCGGGGTCTCCTACAATGAGCAGTTCTTC. This translates into CATSDSSGVSYNEQFF. The J gene is TRBJ2-1, the V gene TRBV24-1, with 9 bases lining up with TRBD2. Germline CDR1 KGHDR, CDR2 SFDVKD. V lost 2 bases and J lost 0; bases outside the gene matches: 1. This CDR3 is built from 16 residues.